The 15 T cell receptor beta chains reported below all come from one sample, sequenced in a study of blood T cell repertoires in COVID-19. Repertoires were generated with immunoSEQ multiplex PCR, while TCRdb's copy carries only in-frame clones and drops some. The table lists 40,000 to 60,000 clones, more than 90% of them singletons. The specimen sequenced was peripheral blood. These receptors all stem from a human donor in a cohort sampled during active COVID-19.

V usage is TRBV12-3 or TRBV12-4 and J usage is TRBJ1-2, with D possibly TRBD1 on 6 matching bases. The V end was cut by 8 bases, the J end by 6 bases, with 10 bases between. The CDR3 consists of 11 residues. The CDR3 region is CASRDKDGYTF. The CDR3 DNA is TGTGCCAGCCGGGACAAGGATGGCTACACCTTC.

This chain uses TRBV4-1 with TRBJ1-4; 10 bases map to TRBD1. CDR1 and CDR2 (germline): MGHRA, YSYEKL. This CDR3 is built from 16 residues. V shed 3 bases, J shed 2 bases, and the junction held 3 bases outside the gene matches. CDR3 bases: TGCGCCAGCAGCCAGGGACAGGGGCCCACTAATGAAAAACTGTTTTTT. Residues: CASSQGQGPTNEKLFF.

The CDR3 spells CSVVARGTEAFF. DNA for the CDR3: TGCAGCGTTGTGGCCCGGGGAACTGAAGCTTTCTTT. This chain connects TRBV29-1 to TRBJ1-1; no clear D. This CDR3 spans 12 amino acids. Trimming removed 4 bases from V and 5 bases from J, with 11 bases in between. Germline CDR1 SQVTM, CDR2 ANQGSEA.

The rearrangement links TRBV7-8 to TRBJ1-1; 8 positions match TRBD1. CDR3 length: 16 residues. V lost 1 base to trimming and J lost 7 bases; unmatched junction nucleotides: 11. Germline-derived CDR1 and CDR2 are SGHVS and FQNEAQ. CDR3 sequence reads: CASSLDRTGTFSEAFF. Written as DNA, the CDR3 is TGTGCCAGCAGCTTAGACCGGACAGGGACATTTAGTGAAGCTTTCTTT.

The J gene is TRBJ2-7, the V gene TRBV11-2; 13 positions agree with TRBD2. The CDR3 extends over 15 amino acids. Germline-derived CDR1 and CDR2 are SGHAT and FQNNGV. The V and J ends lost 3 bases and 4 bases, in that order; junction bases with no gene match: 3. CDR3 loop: CASSFRTSGSYEQYF. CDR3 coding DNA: TGTGCCAGCAGCTTCCGGACTAGCGGGAGTTACGAGCAGTACTTC.

The CDR3 DNA sequence: TGTGCCAGCAGCGTTGGGACAGCCTCTGGAAACACCATATATTTT. Translating it yields CASSVGTASGNTIYF. This chain uses TRBV9 with TRBJ1-3, with 7 bases lining up with TRBD1. CDR3 length: 15 amino acids. Trimming removed 2 bases from V and 0 bases from J; junction bases left unmatched: 2. Germline loops: CDR1 SGDLS, CDR2 YYNGEE.

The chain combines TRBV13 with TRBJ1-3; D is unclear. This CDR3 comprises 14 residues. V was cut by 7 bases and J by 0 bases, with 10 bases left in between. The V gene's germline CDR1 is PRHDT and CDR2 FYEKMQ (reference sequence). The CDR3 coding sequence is TGTGCCAGCAAGGCACAGCACTCTGGAAACACCATATATTTT. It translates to CASKAQHSGNTIYF.

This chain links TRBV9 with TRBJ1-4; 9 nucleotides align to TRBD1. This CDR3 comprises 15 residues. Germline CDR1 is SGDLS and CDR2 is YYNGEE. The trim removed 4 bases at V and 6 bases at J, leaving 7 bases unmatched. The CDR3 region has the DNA TGTGCCAGCAGCCCCACAGGGGGCTTCTATGAAAAACTGTTTTTT. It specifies CASSPTGGFYEKLFF.

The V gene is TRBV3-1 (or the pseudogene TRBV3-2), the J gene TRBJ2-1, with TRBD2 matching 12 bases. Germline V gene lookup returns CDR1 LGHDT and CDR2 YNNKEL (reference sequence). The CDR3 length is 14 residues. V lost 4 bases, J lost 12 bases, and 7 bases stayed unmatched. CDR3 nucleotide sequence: TGTGCCAGCAGCCCACAGACTAGCGGGAGACCGCAGTTCTTC. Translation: CASSPQTSGRPQFF.

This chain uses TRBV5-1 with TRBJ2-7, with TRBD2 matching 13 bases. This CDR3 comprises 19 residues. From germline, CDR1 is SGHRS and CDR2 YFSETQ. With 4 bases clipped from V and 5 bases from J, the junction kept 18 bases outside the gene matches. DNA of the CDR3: TGCGCCAGCAGCCCAGGACTAGCGGGAGTCTTAAGGCCCCTTGACGAGCAGTACTTC. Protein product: CASSPGLAGVLRPLDEQYF.

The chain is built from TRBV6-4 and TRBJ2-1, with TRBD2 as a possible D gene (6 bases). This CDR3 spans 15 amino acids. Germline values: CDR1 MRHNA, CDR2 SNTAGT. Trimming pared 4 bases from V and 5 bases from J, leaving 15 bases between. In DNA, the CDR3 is TGTGCCAGCAGTGTGGATGGGGAGGCCAACAATGAGCAGTTCTTC. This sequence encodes CASSVDGEANNEQFF.

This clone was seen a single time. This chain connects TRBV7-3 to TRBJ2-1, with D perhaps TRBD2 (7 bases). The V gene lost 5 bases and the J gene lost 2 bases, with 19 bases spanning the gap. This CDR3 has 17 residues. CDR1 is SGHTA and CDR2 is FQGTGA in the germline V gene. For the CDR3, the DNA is TGTGCCAGCAGCCCTAATCAAAGGGGGGGAACCTACAATGAGCAGTTCTTC. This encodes CASSPNQRGGTYNEQFF.

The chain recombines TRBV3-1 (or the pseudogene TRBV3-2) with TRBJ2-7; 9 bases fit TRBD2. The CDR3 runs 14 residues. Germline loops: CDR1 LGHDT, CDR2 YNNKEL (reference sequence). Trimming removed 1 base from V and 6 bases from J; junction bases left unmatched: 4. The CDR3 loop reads CASSQGLAGLEQYV. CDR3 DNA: TGTGCCAGCAGCCAAGGTCTAGCGGGACTCGAGCAGTACGTC.

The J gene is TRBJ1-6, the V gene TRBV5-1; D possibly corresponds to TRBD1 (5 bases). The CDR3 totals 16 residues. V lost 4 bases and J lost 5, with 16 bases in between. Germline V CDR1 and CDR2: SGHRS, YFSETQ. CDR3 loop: CASSPRAGENNSPLHF. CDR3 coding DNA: TGCGCCAGCAGCCCGAGGGCGGGGGAGAATAATTCACCCCTCCACTTT.

The CDR3 region is CATSRGQGYNSPLHF. Written as DNA, the CDR3 is TGTGCCACCAGCAGGGGACAGGGATATAATTCACCCCTCCACTTT. The chain couples TRBV15 to TRBJ1-6, with TRBD1 identical over 9 bases. The CDR3 runs to 15 residues. V gave up 3 bases and J gave up 4 bases; unmatched junction bases: 1. CDR1 LNHNV and CDR2 YYDKDF come from the germline V gene (reference sequence).